This T cell receptor beta chain came from a study of technical replicates of blood from a handful of donors. Generated by immunoSEQ multiplex PCR, the TCRdb table keeps only in-frame clones and is missing some. This sample has about 34,000 clones, with over 85% found just once. The CDR3 runs 14 residues. The J segment lost 7 bases and the V segment lost 5 bases, leaving 7 bases of the junction unmatched. Germline CDR1 SEHNR, CDR2 FQNEAQ (reference sequence). The chain uses TRBV7-9 and TRBJ1-2, with 10 bases that match TRBD1. This TCR was recovered from a human donor in good health. Some clones in this sample may be carry-over from other donors' samples. Specimen: PBMCs. CDR3 in amino acids: CASSIGQGETGYTF. CDR3 bases: TGTGCCAGCAGCATCGGACAGGGGGAGACTGGCTACACCTTC.